Below are 21 T cell receptor beta chains sequenced from a single sample in a study of radiation and T cells in renal cell carcinoma. The time point is: baseline pretreatment blood. Treatment indicated: 15 Gy SBRT to primary tumor, nephrectomy 4 weeks later. The protocol was immunoSEQ multiplex PCR, while the TCRdb copy is restricted to in-frame clones and leaves out a portion. The sample lists about 140,000 clones; approximately 87% were seen once. This specimen consisted of blood, obtained from a patient whose treatment included radiotherapy and nephrectomy. The receptors were sampled from a woman between 50 and 59 years old with renal cell carcinoma.

CDR3 sequence reads: CASTRMLGTNGYGYTF. As DNA, the CDR3 is TGTGCCAGCACCCGAATGCTTGGCACGAACGGCTATGGCTACACCTTC. This chain links TRBV7-2 with TRBJ1-2; D gene uncertain. V lost 7 bases and J 4 bases, leaving 22 bases between the germline ends. The CDR3 sequence is 16 residues long. Per the germline V gene, CDR1 is SGHTA and CDR2 is FQGNSA.

The chain carries TRBV5-1 and TRBJ2-7; no clear D gene. Germline V CDR1 and CDR2: SGHRS, YFSETQ. The CDR3 consists of 13 residues. Trimming stripped 5 bases from V and 2 bases from J, with 11 bases between. The CDR3 coding sequence is TGCGCCAGCAGTTTCGAAGGGACCTACGAGCAGTACTTC. It specifies CASSFEGTYEQYF.

This rearrangement joins TRBV4-1 to TRBJ2-5, with D maybe TRBD2 (5 bases). Trimming took 1 base from V and 1 from J, leaving 10 bases between them. Per germline, CDR1 MGHRA and CDR2 YSYEKL. The CDR3 is 15 residues long. CDR3 loop: CASSQGHGSQETQYF. The CDR3 nucleotides are TGCGCCAGCAGCCAAGGTCATGGGAGCCAAGAGACCCAGTACTTC.

This clone appeared a few times. V and J are TRBV7-9 and TRBJ1-2; 7 positions agree with TRBD1. With V trimmed by 5 bases and J by 5 bases, 2 bases remained unmatched. The germline V gene encodes CDR1 SEHNR and CDR2 FQNEAQ (reference sequence). This CDR3 has 12 residues. CDR3 residues: CASSRDSYGYTF. CDR3 nucleotides: TGTGCCAGCAGCAGGGACAGTTATGGCTACACCTTC.

The chain carries TRBV4-3 and TRBJ1-1, with 7 bases identical to TRBD1. The CDR3 loop spans 14 amino acids. Unmatched junction bases numbered 2, after V lost 3 bases and J lost 1 base. Germline assignment: CDR1 LGHNA and CDR2 YSLEER. The CDR3 here is CASSQGQTNTEAFF. DNA of the CDR3: TGCGCCAGCAGCCAGGGACAGACGAACACTGAAGCTTTCTTT.

V gene TRBV27 combines with J gene TRBJ1-2, with a tentative D call TRBD1 (5 bases). The CDR3 length is 18 residues. Germline-derived CDR1 and CDR2 are MNHEY and SMNVEV (reference sequence). The V and J ends lost 1 base and 6 bases respectively, with 24 bases between them. CDR3 sequence reads: CASSLFMAGSRGNDGYTF. The CDR3 DNA sequence: TGTGCCAGCAGTTTATTTATGGCAGGGAGTCGCGGAAACGATGGCTACACCTTC.

The chain employs TRBV5-4 and TRBJ1-1, with TRBD1 identical over 9 bases. Germline lookup yields CDR1 SGHNT and CDR2 YYREEE (reference sequence). The CDR3 spans 14 residues. The junction had 5 bases not matched to a gene; V was cut back by 4 bases and J by 4 bases. The CDR3 nucleotides read TGTGCCAGCAGCCGGGACAGGGTTTCCACTGAAGCTTTCTTT. As protein: CASSRDRVSTEAFF.

The rearrangement uses TRBV18 and TRBJ2-3; D gene uncertain. From germline, CDR1 is KGHSH and CDR2 LQKENI. The V gene lost 0 bases and the J gene lost 3 bases, with 7 bases spanning the gap. CDR3 length: 14 residues. The CDR3 is CASSPPSMTDTQYF. The CDR3 coding sequence is TGTGCCAGCTCACCACCGTCTATGACAGATACGCAGTATTTT. The whole variable domain, filled in from reference TRBV18 and TRBJ2-3, reads NAGVMQNPRHLVRRRGQEARLRCSPMKGHSHVYWYRQLPEEGLKFMVYLQKENIIDESGMPKERFSAEFPKEGPSILRIQQVVRGDSAAYFCASSPPSMTDTQYFGPGTRLTVL.

The chain combines TRBV27 with TRBJ1-4; D remains unclear. CDR3 length equals 13 residues. Germline V gene sequence: CDR1 MNHEY, CDR2 SMNVEV (reference sequence). The germline V and J ends were trimmed by 6 bases and 7 bases, with 12 bases remaining between them. The CDR3 sequence is CASRRTRGEKLFF. In DNA form, the CDR3 reads TGTGCCAGCAGGAGGACCCGAGGTGAAAAACTGTTTTTT.

The CDR3 nucleotides are TGCGCCAGCAGCCAAGATACATACCCCACTAACTATGGCTACACCTTC. Amino acids: CASSQDTYPTNYGYTF. The chain has TRBV4-3 and TRBJ1-2; the D is unclear. The CDR3 is 16 residues long. The germline gives CDR1 LGHNA, CDR2 YSLEER. The ends were cut back, 0 bases at V and 0 bases at J, with 11 bases in the middle.

The V call is TRBV19, the J call TRBJ1-4, with D unresolved. The V gene's germline CDR1 is LNHDA and CDR2 SQIVND (reference sequence). The CDR3 sequence is 14 residues long. Trimming pared 5 bases from V and 5 bases from J, leaving 12 bases between. The CDR3 sequence is CASSSRGGNEKLFF. The CDR3, as DNA: TGTGCCAGTAGTTCTCGAGGTGGAAATGAAAAACTGTTTTTT.

This clone has only one observation. The genes are TRBV5-4 and TRBJ2-5, with unresolved D. Germline V CDR1 and CDR2: SGHNT, YYREEE (reference sequence). Trimming cost V 2 bases and J 3 bases, with 8 bases left between them. The CDR3 loop spans 13 amino acids. The CDR3 protein is CASSFVPEETQYF. Written as DNA, the CDR3 is TGTGCCAGCAGCTTTGTCCCCGAAGAGACCCAGTACTTC.

The chain employs TRBV15 and TRBJ2-7; 7 bases fit TRBD2. In germline, CDR1 is LNHNV, CDR2 YYDKDF (reference sequence). Trimming at V came to 8 bases and at J to 2 bases, leaving 9 bases not matched to a gene. This CDR3 region has 14 residues. CDR3 sequence (DNA): TGTGCCACCTCCTCGGGGAGGGCCACCTACGAGCAGTACTTC. Protein product: CATSSGRATYEQYF.

The rearrangement uses TRBV29-1 and TRBJ2-3; D gene uncertain. The V end lost 8 bases, the J end lost 2 bases, and 8 bases lay between the germline ends. The germline V gene encodes CDR1 SQVTM and CDR2 ANQGSEA. The CDR3 is 11 residues long. CDR3 nucleotide sequence: TGCAGCTTTACTGTCACAGATACGCAGTATTTT. Translation: CSFTVTDTQYF.

The chain combines TRBV7-3 with TRBJ2-7; D is tentatively TRBD1 or TRBD2 (5 bases each). There are 15 residues in the CDR3. V shed 4 bases and J shed 1 base, with 14 bases lying between them. In germline, CDR1 is SGHTA, CDR2 FQGTGA. This CDR3 reads CASSYTGTESYEQYF. CDR3 nucleotide sequence: TGTGCCAGCAGCTATACCGGGACCGAGTCCTACGAGCAGTACTTC.

V gene TRBV5-1 combines with J gene TRBJ1-4; possibly TRBD1 for D (6 bases). This CDR3 spans 14 amino acids. In germline, CDR1 is SGHRS, CDR2 YFSETQ. V was shortened by 4 bases and J by 8 bases, with 15 bases between the two germline ends. CDR3 protein: CASSDGGAGEKLFF. The DNA for the CDR3 is TGCGCCAGCAGCGACGGGGGCGCTGGGGAAAAACTGTTTTTT.

V gene TRBV7-9 combines with J gene TRBJ1-1; D gene uncertain. V was clipped by 5 bases and J by 11 bases, with 18 bases between them. The CDR3 is 13 residues long. Germline V gene data show CDR1 as SEHNR and CDR2 as FQNEAQ (reference sequence). The CDR3: CASSIAGIRNAFF. CDR3 sequence (DNA): TGTGCCAGCAGCATTGCCGGGATAAGAAACGCTTTCTTT.

This chain uses TRBV6-1 with TRBJ1-6; D is perhaps TRBD1 (5 bases). CDR3 size: 16 residues. CDR1 is MNHNS, CDR2 SASEGT, per germline. The V and J ends lost 3 bases and 3 bases respectively, with 12 bases between them. The DNA for the CDR3 is TGTGCCAGCAGTGACTTGGGGGTCGTCTATAATTCACCCCTCCACTTT. It translates to CASSDLGVVYNSPLHF.

V usage is TRBV5-1 and J usage is TRBJ1-1, with TRBD1 identical over 12 bases. J was trimmed by 6 bases and V by 4 bases; bases with no gene match: 4. The CDR3 contains 14 residues. CDR1 is SGHRS, CDR2 YFSETQ, per germline. The CDR3 region has the DNA TGCGCCAGCAGCCCGGGACAGGGGGCGGCTGAAGCTTTCTTT. Translated: CASSPGQGAAEAFF.

A single count supports this clone. V gene TRBV2 combines with J gene TRBJ1-2; D is unresolved. CDR1 and CDR2 (germline): SNHLY, FYNNEI. CDR3 length: 14 residues. V lost 8 bases to trimming and J lost 6 bases, with 19 bases between them. DNA of the CDR3: TGTGCCAGCCCGGGCTTTGGGAGGTTCGATGGCTACACCTTC. Its protein product is CASPGFGRFDGYTF.

The chain recombines TRBV6-5 with TRBJ1-2; possibly TRBD1 for D (6 bases). The CDR3 covers 14 residues. V gave up 2 bases and J gave up 4 bases, with 11 bases separating them. The germline CDR1 and CDR2 sequences are MNHEY and SVGAGI. CDR3 region: CASSYGGLGYGYTF. Here the CDR3 DNA reads TGTGCCAGCAGTTACGGGGGGCTTGGCTATGGCTACACCTTC.